The rows below give T cell receptor beta chains drawn from one sample of a study of CD8 T cells in Susac syndrome. TCRdb reprocessed the immunoSEQ multiplex PCR reads with MiXCR, giving one entry per CDR3 protein. The sample contains 130,000 or so distinct CDR3 sequences, 95% to 96% of which appear only once. The sample comprised CD4+ T cells from PBMCs. The receptors here all came from a human donor with Susac syndrome. The CDR3 runs from the conserved cysteine through the conserved F or W. Each record gives: J gene, D gene, V gene, clone size, CDR3 protein, CDR3 DNA. The D gene is left open where the match is weak. Only some rows state a clone size, as once, few, many or a class for expanded clones.

TRBJ2-2	-	TRBV28	-	CASRRNRGSGELFF	TGTGCCAGCCGGCGGAATCGGGGGAGCGGGGAGCTGTTTTTT
TRBJ2-1	-	TRBV2	-	CASDRERLGANEQFF	TGTGCCAGTGATCGGGAGCGGCTAGGGGCCAATGAGCAGTTCTTC
TRBJ2-5	-	TRBV14	-	CASSQVQVVRGGTQYF	TGTGCCAGCAGCCAAGTCCAGGTCGTGCGGGGAGGGACCCAGTACTTC
TRBJ1-1	-	TRBV6-5	-	CASWEGPTEAFF	TGTGCCAGCTGGGAGGGGCCGACTGAAGCTTTCTTT
TRBJ1-2	-	TRBV7-8	-	CASSPGRYYGYTF	TGTGCCAGCAGCCCGGGCCGCTACTATGGCTACACCTTC
TRBJ2-5	-	TRBV5-1	-	CASSQDAGSQETQYF	TGCGCCAGCAGCCAGGACGCCGGGTCCCAAGAGACCCAGTACTTC
TRBJ1-1	TRBD1	TRBV7-9	once	CASPPGQGRRCTEAFF	TGTGCCAGCCCCCCGGGACAGGGAAGACGATGCACTGAAGCTTTCTTT
TRBJ2-1	-	TRBV20-1	-	CSAMTSDEQFF	TGCAGTGCTATGACTAGTGATGAGCAGTTCTTC
TRBJ2-5	-	TRBV5-1	-	CASSLDPPPGQTQYF	TGCGCCAGCAGCTTGGATCCCCCACCCGGGCAGACCCAGTACTTC
TRBJ2-6	-	TRBV19	-	CASTWKGANVLTF	TGTGCCAGCACTTGGAAAGGGGCCAACGTCCTGACTTTC
TRBJ2-7	-	TRBV6-5	-	CASREDYEQYF	TGTGCCAGCAGGGAGGACTACGAGCAGTACTTC
TRBJ1-1	TRBD1	TRBV6-4	once	CASSEEGAGTEAFF	TGTGCCAGCAGTGAAGAGGGGGCAGGTACTGAAGCTTTCTTT
TRBJ1-1	-	TRBV5-6	few	CASSLGGPTEAFF	TGTGCCAGCAGCTTGGGGGGGCCCACTGAAGCTTTCTTT
TRBJ2-5	-	TRBV28	-	CASSDPRDRQETQYF	TGTGCCAGCAGCGACCCCCGGGACCGCCAAGAGACCCAGTACTTC
TRBJ2-7	TRBD2	TRBV7-7	-	CASSPGLAGPSYEQYF	TGTGCTAGCAGCCCGGGACTAGCGGGCCCCTCCTACGAGCAGTACTTC
TRBJ2-2	-	TRBV4-1	-	CASSQVIAGELFF	TGCGCCAGCAGCCAAGTGATCGCCGGGGAGCTGTTTTTT
TRBJ1-2	-	TRBV20-1	-	CSARDAQNYGYTF	TGCAGTGCCCGAGACGCTCAAAACTATGGCTACACCTTC
TRBJ1-5	-	TRBV30	-	CAWTSGDRSNQPQHF	TGTGCCTGGACCTCGGGGGATCGCAGCAATCAGCCCCAGCATTTT
TRBJ2-3	TRBD2	TRBV7-2	-	CASSLLGGRRIDTQYF	TGTGCCAGCAGCTTATTAGGCGGGAGAAGGATAGATACGCAGTATTTT
TRBJ2-1	TRBD1	TRBV27	once	CASSPRDRGGNEQFF	TGTGCCAGCAGTCCGCGGGACAGGGGAGGCAATGAGCAGTTCTTC
TRBJ2-6	-	TRBV2	-	CASRPRPGTSGANVLTF	TGTGCCAGCAGGCCCCGACCAGGGACCTCTGGGGCCAACGTCCTGACTTTC
TRBJ2-7	TRBD1	TRBV7-9	-	CASSPRQGANYEQYF	TGTGCCAGCAGTCCGAGACAGGGGGCGAACTACGAGCAGTACTTC
TRBJ2-6	-	TRBV19	-	CASSVRFLSGANVLTF	TGTGCCAGTAGTGTCAGATTCCTCTCTGGGGCCAACGTCCTGACTTTC
TRBJ2-3	-	TRBV6-1	-	CASSPGVARYTDTQYF	TGTGCCAGCAGTCCCGGGGTAGCGCGATACACAGATACGCAGTATTTT
TRBJ2-1	TRBD2	TRBV20-1	-	CSAVTSVMENEQFF	TGCAGTGCTGTAACTAGCGTAATGGAAAATGAGCAGTTCTTC
TRBJ2-7	TRBD1	TRBV28	-	CASSQDLGGRYEQYF	TGTGCCAGCAGCCAGGACCTAGGGGGCCGGTACGAGCAGTACTTC
TRBJ2-1	TRBD1	TRBV15	once	CATGQGAGNEQFF	TGTGCCACAGGACAGGGGGCCGGTAATGAGCAGTTCTTC
TRBJ1-2	-	TRBV29-1	-	CSVGTDLRSGYTF	TGCAGCGTTGGGACCGACCTTCGGAGTGGCTACACCTTC
TRBJ2-7	TRBD1	TRBV18	-	CASSPTGTASYEQYF	TGTGCCAGCTCACCGACCGGGACAGCCTCCTACGAGCAGTACTTC
TRBJ2-7	TRBD2	TRBV20-1	-	CSAREVGLAGAIYEQYF	TGCAGTGCTAGAGAAGTAGGACTAGCGGGAGCTATCTACGAGCAGTACTTC
TRBJ2-6	-	TRBV28	-	CASSRSGVGANVLTF	TGTGCCAGCAGTCGCTCAGGGGTAGGGGCCAACGTCCTGACTTTC
TRBJ2-4	-	TRBV20-1	-	CSAREQGIKNIQYF	TGCAGTGCTAGAGAGCAGGGTATCAAAAACATTCAGTACTTC
TRBJ1-2	TRBD1	TRBV19	-	CASSVSGTESYGYTF	TGTGCCAGTAGTGTCTCCGGGACAGAGAGCTATGGCTACACCTTC
TRBJ2-2	-	TRBV9	-	CASSVVPNTGELFF	TGTGCCAGCAGCGTAGTTCCGAACACCGGGGAGCTGTTTTTT
TRBJ2-1	-	TRBV7-2	-	CASTKGGTAYNEQFF	TGTGCCAGCACCAAAGGCGGGACCGCCTACAATGAGCAGTTCTTC
TRBJ2-2	TRBD2	TRBV20-1	-	CSARDASAGGHTGELFF	TGCAGTGCTAGAGATGCATCAGCGGGAGGTCACACCGGGGAGCTGTTTTTT
TRBJ2-7	TRBD2	TRBV6-5	-	CASRRGGDYEQYF	TGTGCCAGCCGACGGGGGGGGGACTACGAGCAGTACTTC
TRBJ2-3	TRBD2	TRBV20-1	-	CSAESGSGADTQYF	TGCAGTGCCGAGAGCGGGAGTGGCGCAGATACGCAGTATTTT
TRBJ1-3	-	TRBV28	-	CASRKTGTSGNTIYF	TGTGCCAGCAGAAAAACAGGAACCTCTGGAAACACCATATATTTT
TRBJ1-1	-	TRBV7-9	-	CASGTEAFF	TGTGCCAGCGGGACTGAAGCTTTCTTT
TRBJ2-7	-	TRBV20-1	few	CSARVNEQYF	TGCAGTGCTAGAGTTAACGAGCAGTACTTC